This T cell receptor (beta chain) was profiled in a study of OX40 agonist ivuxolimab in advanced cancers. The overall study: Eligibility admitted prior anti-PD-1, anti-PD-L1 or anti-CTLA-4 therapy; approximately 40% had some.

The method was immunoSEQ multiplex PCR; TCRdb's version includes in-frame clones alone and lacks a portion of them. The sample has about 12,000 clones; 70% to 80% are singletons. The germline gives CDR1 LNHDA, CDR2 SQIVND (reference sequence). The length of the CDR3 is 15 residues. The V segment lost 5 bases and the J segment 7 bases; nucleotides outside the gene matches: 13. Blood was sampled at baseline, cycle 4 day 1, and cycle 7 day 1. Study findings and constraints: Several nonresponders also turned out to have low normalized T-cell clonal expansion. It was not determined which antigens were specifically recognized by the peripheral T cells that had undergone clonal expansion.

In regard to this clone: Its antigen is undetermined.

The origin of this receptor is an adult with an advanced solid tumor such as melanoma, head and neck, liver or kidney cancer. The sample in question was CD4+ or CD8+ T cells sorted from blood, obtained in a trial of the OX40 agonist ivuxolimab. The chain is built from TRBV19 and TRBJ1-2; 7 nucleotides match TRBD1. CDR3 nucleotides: TGTGCCAGTAGTCCCGGCGCCGCTGGGGACAGTGGCTACACCTTC. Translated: CASSPGAAGDSGYTF.